This T cell receptor beta chain was retrieved from a study of blood T cell repertoires in COVID-19. In the study overall: The cDNA or gDNA used as material had been derived from T cells, B-cell-depleted T cells, or PBMCs.

Original processing methods: Amplified reference gene primers provided the basis for estimating nucleated cell counts. The protocol was immunoSEQ multiplex PCR, while the TCRdb copy is restricted to in-frame clones and leaves out a portion. The D gene and trimming were derived from the DNA, and the V and J assignments and clone size from that table. The sample includes some 90,000 clones, around nine tenths of them seen just once. A Seattle source enrolled patients during active infection and followed them longitudinally. The receptor was derived from a woman aged 55 to 70 with COVID-19, enrolled during active disease. The material sequenced was peripheral blood.

The CDR3 reads CASSSPLRTSGENYEQYF. DNA of the CDR3: TGTGCCAGCAGTTCCCCGCTTCGGACTAGCGGGGAGAACTACGAGCAGTACTTC. This chain uses TRBV27 with TRBJ2-7; 12 bases fit TRBD2. CDR3 size: 18 residues. The germline gives CDR1 MNHEY, CDR2 SMNVEV (reference sequence). The junction had 13 bases not matched to a gene; V was cut back by 4 bases and J by 3 bases.